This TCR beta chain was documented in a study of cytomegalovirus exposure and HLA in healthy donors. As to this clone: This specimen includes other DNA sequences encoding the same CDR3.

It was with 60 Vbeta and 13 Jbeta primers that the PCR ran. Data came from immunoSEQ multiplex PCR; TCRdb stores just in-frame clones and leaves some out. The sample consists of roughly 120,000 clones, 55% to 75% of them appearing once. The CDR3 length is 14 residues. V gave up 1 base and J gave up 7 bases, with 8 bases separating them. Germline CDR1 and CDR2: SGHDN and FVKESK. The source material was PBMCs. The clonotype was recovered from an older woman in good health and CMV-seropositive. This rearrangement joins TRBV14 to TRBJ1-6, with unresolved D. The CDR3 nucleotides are TGTGCCAGCAGCCAAGGACGGGGAAATTCACCCCTCCACTTT. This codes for CASSQGRGNSPLHF.